This TCR beta chain was sequenced during a study of cytomegalovirus exposure and HLA in healthy donors. Overall study findings and caveats: A later examination showed that TCR association rates differed by HLA locus, with DRB1 most and HLA-C fewest. The study flagged roughly 150 TCR beta chains as cytomegalovirus-associated. Some segments of the V type, notably TRBV6-2 and TRBV6-3, were excluded as indistinguishable. Analyzed later, most CMV-associated TCR beta chains appeared HLA-restricted.

In regard to this clone: The antigen is unknown.

This CDR3 contains 13 residues. V was clipped by 8 bases and J by 4 bases, with 14 bases between them. Germline-derived CDR1 and CDR2 are SNHLY and FYNNEI. The PCR made use of 60 Vbeta and 13 Jbeta primers. Data came from immunoSEQ multiplex PCR; TCRdb stores just in-frame clones and leaves some out. Of approximately 160,000 clones listed, about four fifths are singletons. The gene calls are TRBV2 and TRBJ1-2, with D maybe TRBD1 (6 bases). Material: PBMCs. The source of this sequence is a woman aged 45 to 65 in good health and CMV-seropositive. The CDR3 DNA is TGTGCCAGCTACCGAACGGACAGCTATGGCTACACCTTC. This gives the protein CASYRTDSYGYTF.